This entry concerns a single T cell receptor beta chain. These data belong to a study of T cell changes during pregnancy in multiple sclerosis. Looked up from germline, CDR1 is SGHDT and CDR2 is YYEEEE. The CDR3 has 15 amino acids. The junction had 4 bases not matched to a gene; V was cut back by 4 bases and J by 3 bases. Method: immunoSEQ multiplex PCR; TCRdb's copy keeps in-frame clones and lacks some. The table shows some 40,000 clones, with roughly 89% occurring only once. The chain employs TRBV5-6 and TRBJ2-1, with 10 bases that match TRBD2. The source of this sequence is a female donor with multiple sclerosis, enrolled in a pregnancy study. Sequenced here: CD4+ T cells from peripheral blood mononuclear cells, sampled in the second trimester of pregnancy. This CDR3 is CASSPSGRNYNEQFF. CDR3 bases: TGTGCCAGCAGCCCTAGCGGGAGAAACTACAATGAGCAGTTCTTC.